The 4 T cell receptor beta chains presented below share a single source sample, sequenced in a study of cytomegalovirus exposure and HLA in healthy donors. Primers: 60 Vbeta forward and 13 Jbeta reverse. Generated by immunoSEQ multiplex PCR, the TCRdb table keeps only in-frame clones and is missing some. The table records around 55,000 clones, 77% of them present only once. Specimen: PBMCs. These receptors all come from a female donor in good health and CMV-seronegative.

The V call is TRBV28, the J call TRBJ2-5; possibly TRBD1 for D (6 bases). The CDR3 runs 12 residues. V lost 5 bases to trimming and J lost 5 bases, with 9 bases between them. Germline CDR1 and CDR2: MDHEN and SYDVKM. CDR3 amino acids: CASSRQEETQYF. The CDR3 coding sequence is TGTGCCAGCAGTAGACAGGAGGAGACCCAGTACTTC.

V gene TRBV7-3 combines with J gene TRBJ2-2; TRBD2 agrees at 11 bases. CDR3 length: 18 amino acids. The germline V gene has CDR1 SGHTA and CDR2 FQGTGA. Trimming removed 2 bases from V and 5 bases from J; junction bases left unmatched: 10. As DNA, the CDR3 is TGTGCCAGCAGCTTAGTTGCTAGCGGGAGGAGCAGGACCGGGGAGCTGTTTTTT. This encodes CASSLVASGRSRTGELFF.

The chain is built from TRBV4-2 and TRBJ1-1; no reliable D call. The CDR3 runs 15 residues. The germline V and J ends were trimmed by 3 bases and 4 bases, with 15 bases remaining between them. From germline, CDR1 is LGHNA and CDR2 YNFKEQ. CDR3 amino acids: CASSQPSGGFTEAFF. In DNA, the CDR3 is TGTGCCAGCAGCCAGCCCAGCGGAGGGTTCACTGAAGCTTTCTTT.

The chain combines TRBV5-1 with TRBJ1-4; D may be TRBD1 (6 bases). CDR1 and CDR2 (germline): SGHRS, YFSETQ. Trimming took 0 bases from V and 3 from J, leaving 6 bases between them. The CDR3 loop spans 14 amino acids. The CDR3 DNA reads as TGCGCCAGCAGCTTGGAGGGGGCTAATGAAAAACTGTTTTTT. It codes for CASSLEGANEKLFF. The entire variable domain, with the rest obtained from reference TRBV5-1 and TRBJ1-4, is as follows: KAGVTQTPRYLIKTRGQQVTLSCSPISGHRSVSWYQQTPGQGLQFLFEYFSETQRNKGNFPGRFSGRQFSNSRSEMNVSTLELGDSALYLCASSLEGANEKLFFGSGTQLSVL.